The sequence of this TCR beta chain was determined in a study of identical twins. From germline, CDR1 is MNHGY and CDR2 SAAAGT. V lost 7 bases to trimming and J lost 3 bases; unmatched junction nucleotides: 9. This CDR3 spans 16 amino acids. MiXCR was run by TCRdb on the 5' RACE reads, yielding one entry per CDR3 protein. Among 500,000 to 650,000 distinct CDR3 sequences listed, about 22% were seen once. The same data also contributed to another study, on yellow fever vaccine responses in identical twins.

The chain employs TRBV6-8 and TRBJ2-2; 9 positions match TRBD1. The sequence came from a woman younger than 35 in good health. Material: CD4+ T cells sorted from blood. CDR3: CASTRDRERDTGELFF. In nucleotides, the CDR3 is TGTGCCAGCACCCGGGACAGGGAGAGGGACACCGGGGAGCTGTTTTTT.